This TCR beta chain was retrieved from a study of T cell responses to AZD1222 COVID-19 vaccine. Broader study findings: With two AZD1222 doses given, Spike-specific TCR breadth and depth both rose. Scientists sampled the repertoires only once the peak T cell response had passed. Epitopes outside B.1.351 and B.1.1.7 mutated regions reportedly drew nearly half of spike TCRs. In a largely white British group with more females than males, clonal diversity was possibly underestimated.

A single count supports this clone. The antigen remains undetermined. The data were produced by immunoSEQ multiplex PCR, yet TCRdb's version contains in-frame clones alone and is incomplete. The sample includes around 150,000 clones, approximately 92% of them seen just once. This TCR was sampled from an adult who received the AZD1222 COVID-19 vaccine. This specimen was peripheral blood, taken 28 days after the second AZD1222 dose.

The CDR3, as DNA: TGTGCCAGCAGTTACTCTAGGGGGCTCGGCACAGATACGCAGTATTTT. Translating gives CASSYSRGLGTDTQYF. The chain recombines TRBV6-2 or TRBV6-3 with TRBJ2-3; 7 bases map to TRBD1. Trimming cost V 0 bases and J 1 base; bases outside gene matches: 4. The CDR3 runs to 16 residues. Germline V CDR1 and CDR2: MNHEY, SVGEGT.